This TCR beta chain was identified in a study of T-cell reconstitution after alpha-beta-depleted transplantation in children. Overall study findings and caveats: There were some patients whose high TCRbeta diversity at day 60 came from surviving recipient T cells and thymic progenitors. Diversity and T-cell counts at one year after transplant derived mostly from new T cells. About two months after transplant, alpha-beta T cells reportedly came from several hundred expanded graft clones.

There are a few counts of this clonotype. The antigen remains undetermined. CDR1 and CDR2 from the germline V gene are LGHNA and YSLEER. Trimming took 5 bases from V and 3 from J; bases not matched to a gene: 5. The CDR3 length is 14 residues. As it was prepared, the TCRbeta library received unique molecular identifiers. TCRdb independently ran MiXCR on the PCR reads; one entry per CDR3 protein. This table holds approximately 120,000 distinct CDR3 sequences, more than 9.5% found once. The sequence derives from a girl less than two years old who had a stem cell transplant for combined immunodeficiency, so the T cells may come from the graft donor. This chain connects TRBV4-3 to TRBJ2-3, with TRBD1 matching over 7 bases. This specimen consisted of PBMCs, mostly from graft donor cells, obtained 180 days after TCRalphabeta/CD19-depleted stem cell transplant. The CDR3 is CASSEGDSTDTQYF. The DNA for the CDR3 is TGCGCCAGCAGCGAAGGGGACAGTACAGATACGCAGTATTTT.